This entry concerns a single T cell receptor beta chain. Other DNA sequences from this sample encode an identical CDR3 as well. The split of CD4+ cells yielded CD45RA+ naive and CD45RA-negative memory subsets. How the authors handled the data: Filtering of immunoSEQ junctional sequences could not match full-length read filtering. Generated by immunoSEQ multiplex PCR, the TCRdb table keeps only in-frame clones and is missing some. That table furnishes V, J and clone size, whereas the DNA furnished D and trimming. Among under 850,000 clones listed, over 55% were seen once. The sample comes from a study of shared clonotypes between healthy human individuals. Whole-study context: Donor ages ranged 18 to 49 years: a couple of women, a few men.

Trimming took off 0 bases at V and 1 base at J, with 7 bases between the two ends. This CDR3 has 15 residues. Germline CDR1 is SGHNT and CDR2 is YYREEE (reference sequence). The V call is TRBV5-4, the J call TRBJ2-2; possibly TRBD2 for D (6 bases). Source material: memory CD4+ T cells sorted from blood. The subset denotes: CD45RA-negative fraction. The receptor was derived from a woman aged 25 to 39 in good health. The CDR3, as DNA: TGTGCCAGCAGCTTGGCCGGGGGGAACACCGGGGAGCTGTTTTTT. Translated: CASSLAGGNTGELFF.